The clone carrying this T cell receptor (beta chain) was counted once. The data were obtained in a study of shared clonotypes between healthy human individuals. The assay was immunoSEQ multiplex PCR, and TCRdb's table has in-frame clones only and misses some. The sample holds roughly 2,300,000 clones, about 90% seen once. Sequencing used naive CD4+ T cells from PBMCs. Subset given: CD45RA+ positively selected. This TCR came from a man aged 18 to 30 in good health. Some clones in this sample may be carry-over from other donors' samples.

This chain's CDR3 is CASSFADRDMNYGYTF. The DNA of the CDR3 is TGTGCCAGCAGCTTTGCGGACAGGGACATGAACTATGGCTACACCTTC. V usage is TRBV28 and J usage is TRBJ1-2; 8 bases map to TRBD1. Unmatched junction bases numbered 11, after V lost 6 bases and J lost 2 bases. This CDR3 spans 16 amino acids. Germline V CDR1 and CDR2: MDHEN, SYDVKM.